This passage covers 21 T cell receptor beta chains from one sample sequenced in a study of T cell changes during pregnancy in multiple sclerosis. Here immunoSEQ multiplex PCR was the method, and the copy in TCRdb shows in-frame clones only, minus some. The repertoire holds tens of thousands of clones, with about 90% as singletons. The specimen comprised peripheral blood, sampled in the second trimester of pregnancy. Source of these receptors: a female donor with multiple sclerosis, enrolled in a pregnancy study.

CDR3 in DNA: TGTGCCAGCAACACCGGGACAGGGGGCTTTACAGATACGCAGTATTTT. This gives the protein CASNTGTGGFTDTQYF. V is TRBV7-2 and J is TRBJ2-3; 12 bases are a match to TRBD1. The V gene's germline CDR1 is SGHTA and CDR2 FQGNSA. The CDR3 is made up of 16 amino acids. Losses at the gene ends were 7 bases for V and 3 bases for J; bases not matched to a gene: 8.

J is TRBJ2-2 and V is TRBV7-8, with 11 bases fitting TRBD2. V trimming: 6 bases; J trimming: 1 base; junction bases outside the gene matches: 4. The V gene's germline CDR1 is SGHVS and CDR2 FQNEAQ. This CDR3 region has 16 residues. The CDR3 protein is CASRPGLAVNTGELFF. The CDR3 region has the DNA TGTGCCAGCAGGCCGGGACTAGCGGTGAACACCGGGGAGCTGTTTTTT.

The genes are TRBV2 and TRBJ1-1, with D tentatively TRBD1 (6 bases). Germline V gene sequence: CDR1 SNHLY, CDR2 FYNNEI. This CDR3 is 13 amino acids long. V shed 8 bases and J shed 2 bases, with 12 bases lying between them. The CDR3 DNA reads TGTGCCAGCCGGAGGGGGGGAAACACTGAAGCTTTCTTT. Its protein product is CASRRGGNTEAFF.

In this sample, this clone turned up once. This chain joins TRBV5-3 and TRBJ2-2; TRBD2 aligns across 12 bases. TRBV5-3 is filed as an ORF, its function uncertain. The CDR3 spans 15 residues. V was clipped by 3 bases and J by 6 bases; unmatched bases: 3. CDR3 DNA sequence: TGTGCCAGAAGCTGTACTAGCGGGGGGTCCGGGGAGCTGTTTTTT. Translated: CARSCTSGGSGELFF.

This sequence joins TRBV19 and TRBJ1-2; TRBD1 matches 9 bases. CDR1 and CDR2 (germline): LNHDA, SQIVND (reference sequence). J gave up 7 bases and V 3 bases, and 3 bases lay outside the gene matches. The CDR3 loop spans 13 amino acids. In DNA, the CDR3 is TGTGCCAGTAGTATTACAGGGGGCCGTGGCTACACCTTC. Translated, it gives CASSITGGRGYTF.

CDR3 protein: CASSPQGFEDEKLFF. CDR3 nucleotide sequence: TGTGCCAGCAGCCCTCAGGGTTTTGAGGATGAAAAACTGTTTTTT. The chain has TRBV9 and TRBJ1-4, with TRBD1 as a possible D gene (5 bases). Between the trimmed V and J ends, which lost 4 bases and 6 bases, there was a span of 16 bases. In germline, CDR1 is SGDLS, CDR2 YYNGEE. This CDR3 region has 15 residues.

CDR3 coding DNA: TGCGCCAGCAGCCAAGTTTGGGGGGGTAGCAATCAGCCCCAGCATTTT. This translates into CASSQVWGGSNQPQHF. The genes are TRBV4-3 and TRBJ1-5, with D perhaps TRBD1 (5 bases). V was pared by 1 base and J by 0 bases, with 10 bases between. CDR1 LGHNA and CDR2 YSLEER come from the germline V gene. The CDR3 sequence is 16 residues long.

V is TRBV7-3 and J is TRBJ2-5; D perhaps matches TRBD2 (5 bases). Per germline, CDR1 SGHTA and CDR2 FQGTGA. Trimming pared 2 bases from V and 5 bases from J, leaving 9 bases between. The CDR3 extends over 13 amino acids. In DNA form, the CDR3 reads TGTGCCAGCAGCTTATCTAGCCACGAGACCCAGTACTTC. It translates to CASSLSSHETQYF.

This clone has just one count. This CDR3 reads CASSTEMTGRETQYF. Written as DNA, the CDR3 is TGTGCCAGCAGCACCGAAATGACAGGGCGGGAGACCCAGTACTTC. The V and J genes are TRBV7-6 and TRBJ2-5, with 7 bases lining up with TRBD1. After removal of 5 bases from V and 5 bases from J, the junction contained 11 bases not matched to a gene. CDR1 is SGHVS, CDR2 FNYEAQ, per germline. The CDR3 loop spans 15 amino acids.

V usage is TRBV7-8 and J usage is TRBJ1-6; the match to TRBD1 covers 7 bases. CDR1 and CDR2 (germline): SGHVS, FQNEAQ. The junction had 3 bases not matched to a gene; V was cut back by 0 bases and J by 7 bases. CDR3 length: 15 amino acids. The CDR3 region is CASSLATGYNSPLHF. Here the CDR3 DNA reads TGTGCCAGCAGCTTAGCGACAGGGTACAATTCACCCCTCCACTTT. The whole variable domain, remainder taken from reference TRBV7-8 and TRBJ1-6, is GAGVSQSPRYKVAKRGQDVALRCDPISGHVSLFWYQQALGQGPEFLTYFQNEAQLDKSGLPSDRFFAERPEGSVSTLKIQRTQQEDSAVYLCASSLATGYNSPLHFGNGTRLTVT.

The CDR3 DNA reads as TGTGCCAGCAGCGGTAATCCGACTAGCGGGGGGGAGACCCAGTACTTC. This sequence encodes CASSGNPTSGGETQYF. This chain links TRBV9 with TRBJ2-5; 13 bases agree with TRBD2. Germline V gene lookup returns CDR1 SGDLS and CDR2 YYNGEE. CDR3 size: 16 residues. V shed 3 bases and J 5 bases; nucleotides not matched to a gene: 7.

The gene calls are TRBV9 and TRBJ1-5; D is possibly TRBD1 (5 bases). Looked up from germline, CDR1 is SGDLS and CDR2 is YYNGEE. V lost 3 bases to trimming and J lost 0 bases, with 7 bases between them. The CDR3 covers 14 residues. The CDR3 coding sequence is TGTGCCAGCAGCGCCGACAGTAGCAATCAGCCCCAGCATTTT. This codes for CASSADSSNQPQHF.

The chain uses TRBV29-1 and TRBJ2-1; a weak D match, TRBD2 (6 bases). V was trimmed by 3 bases and J by 5 bases, leaving 23 bases between them. The CDR3 covers 17 residues. Germline CDR1 SQVTM, CDR2 ANQGSEA. The CDR3 DNA follows: TGCAGCGTTGATCCGGTCCTTCGGGGACTCCATGACAATGAGCAGTTCTTC. It encodes CSVDPVLRGLHDNEQFF.

V gene TRBV4-2 combines with J gene TRBJ1-1; 9 nucleotides agree with TRBD1. Trimming at V came to 4 bases and at J to 4 bases, leaving 16 bases not matched to a gene. Germline CDR1 LGHNA, CDR2 YNFKEQ. This CDR3 has 18 amino acids. The CDR3 DNA reads as TGTGCCAGCAGCCGAGATACAGGGGGCGCGGGTGGTAGCACTGAAGCTTTCTTT. Translating it yields CASSRDTGGAGGSTEAFF.

The chain carries TRBV5-6 and TRBJ1-5; 10 bases match TRBD1. Trimming cost V 4 bases and J 0 bases; bases outside gene matches: 7. This CDR3 is 17 amino acids long. Germline loops: CDR1 SGHDT, CDR2 YYEEEE. The CDR3 loop is CASSNGQGGYSNQPQHF. Here the CDR3 DNA reads TGTGCCAGCAGCAATGGACAGGGGGGTTATAGCAATCAGCCCCAGCATTTT.

J is TRBJ2-5 and V is TRBV11-2, with TRBD2 matching 9 bases. V lost 5 bases, J lost 4 bases, and 2 bases stayed unmatched. The CDR3 contains 13 residues. Germline loops: CDR1 SGHAT, CDR2 FQNNGV. CDR3 in DNA: TGTGCCAGCAGCACGGGACTAGCAGAGACCCAGTACTTC. This encodes CASSTGLAETQYF.

This rearrangement joins TRBV7-2 to TRBJ1-6; tentatively, D is TRBD1 (5 bases). Per the germline V gene, CDR1 is SGHTA and CDR2 is FQGNSA. This CDR3 spans 15 amino acids. The germline V and J ends were trimmed by 2 bases and 11 bases, with 16 bases remaining between them. The CDR3 sequence: CASSLLGQGTTPLHF. The DNA of the CDR3 is TGTGCCAGCAGCTTATTGGGCCAGGGCACTACACCCCTCCACTTT.

The chain has TRBV18 and TRBJ1-3, with 8 bases lining up with TRBD1. Germline V gene sequence: CDR1 KGHSH, CDR2 LQKENI. The CDR3 sequence is 17 residues long. Trimming at V came to 3 bases and at J to 3 bases, leaving 10 bases not matched to a gene. CDR3 nucleotide sequence: TGTGCCAGCTCACCGGTCCCAGGGGGCAATGTTGGAAACACCATATATTTT. Its translation: CASSPVPGGNVGNTIYF.

This chain joins TRBV25-1 and TRBJ2-7, with TRBD1 matching over 7 bases. V lost 5 bases and J lost 2; bases outside the gene matches: 6. The CDR3 covers 14 residues. Germline V gene data show CDR1 as MGHDK and CDR2 as SYGVNS. CDR3 in DNA: TGTGCCAGCAGTTTACAGGGGCAGCCCTACGAGCAGTACTTC. Encoded protein: CASSLQGQPYEQYF.

The rearrangement links TRBV19 to TRBJ2-7; 11 bases agree with TRBD1. The ends lost 3 bases at V and 1 base at J; junction bases unmatched: 5. CDR1 and CDR2 from the germline V gene are LNHDA and SQIVND (reference sequence). The CDR3 is made up of 16 amino acids. DNA of the CDR3: TGTGCCAGTAGTATGGACAGGGGGCTTGGATCCTACGAGCAGTACTTC. Translation gives CASSMDRGLGSYEQYF.

The chain combines TRBV27 with TRBJ2-7; TRBD1 matches at 10 bases. CDR1 and CDR2 from the germline V gene are MNHEY and SMNVEV (reference sequence). Losses at the gene ends were 2 bases for V and 6 bases for J; bases not matched to a gene: 4. The CDR3 loop spans 14 amino acids. The CDR3 is CASSLRQGASEQYF. The CDR3 nucleotides are TGTGCCAGCAGTTTAAGACAGGGGGCCAGCGAGCAGTACTTC.